This TCR beta chain was observed in a study of blood T cell repertoires in COVID-19. On the study more broadly: From the United States, Italy and Spain came samples of acute and convalescent COVID-19. The analysed material was cDNA or gDNA that came from T cells, B-cell-depleted T cells, or PBMCs.

After removal of 2 bases from V and 3 bases from J, the junction contained 5 bases not matched to a gene. CDR1 and CDR2 (germline): SGHVS, FQNEAQ. The length of the CDR3 is 17 residues. In the original analysis: Amplified reference gene primers provided the basis for estimating nucleated cell counts. The method was immunoSEQ multiplex PCR; TCRdb's version includes in-frame clones alone and lacks a portion of them. V, J and clone size were drawn from that table, and D and trimming were deduced from the DNA. The repertoire has around 220,000 clones, 70% to 90% of them found once; the top ten carry 1.5%.

The clonotype was recovered from a man aged 18 to 35 with active or convalescent COVID-19. The sample was peripheral blood. The rearrangement links TRBV7-8 to TRBJ2-1; 12 nucleotides match TRBD2. The CDR3 region is CASSLILAGGGYNEQFF. DNA for the CDR3: TGTGCCAGCAGCTTAATTCTAGCGGGAGGGGGCTACAATGAGCAGTTCTTC.